These 5 T cell receptor beta chains were sequenced from one sample in a study of cytomegalovirus exposure and HLA in healthy donors. Use of 60 Vbeta and 13 Jbeta primers characterized the PCR. Profiled with immunoSEQ multiplex PCR; TCRdb holds only in-frame clones, not every one. The sample holds some 180,000 clones, 70% to 90% seen once. Sequencing was performed on PBMCs. The receptors derive from a woman aged 45-60 years in good health and CMV-seronegative.

The chain links TRBV7-8 to TRBJ1-4; 7 nucleotides line up with TRBD1. CDR3 size: 13 residues. The trim removed 5 bases at V and 5 bases at J, leaving 2 bases unmatched. Per the germline V gene, CDR1 is SGHVS and CDR2 is FQNEAQ. CDR3 sequence: CASSLTGNEKLFF. CDR3 nucleotides: TGTGCCAGCAGCCTGACAGGGAATGAAAAACTGTTTTTT.

This chain uses TRBV5-1 with TRBJ2-5; 8 nucleotides align to TRBD2. This CDR3 has 16 residues. V dropped 4 bases and J dropped 4; count of bases not matched to a gene: 12. CDR1 is SGHRS and CDR2 is YFSETQ in the germline V gene. CDR3 in amino acids: CASSLLPAGGVETQYF. The CDR3 nucleotides read TGCGCCAGCAGCCTCCTCCCTGCGGGAGGTGTAGAGACCCAGTACTTC.

This clone has just a few counts. The chain links TRBV29-1 to TRBJ2-5, with D possibly matching TRBD2 (6 bases). There are 13 residues in the CDR3. The germline V gene encodes CDR1 SQVTM and CDR2 ANQGSEA. V gave up 5 bases and J gave up 5 bases, with 15 bases separating them. The CDR3 is CSVKRGLHETQYF. CDR3 in DNA: TGCAGCGTTAAACGGGGACTCCATGAGACCCAGTACTTC.

The V gene is TRBV5-6, the J gene TRBJ1-1; 8 bases are shared with TRBD1. The length of the CDR3 is 16 residues. Looked up from germline, CDR1 is SGHDT and CDR2 is YYEEEE. V shed 7 bases and J 10 bases; nucleotides not matched to a gene: 21. CDR3 sequence: CASRRRGQDPNRVAFF. In DNA, the CDR3 is TGTGCCAGCCGGCGTAGGGGACAGGACCCGAACAGAGTAGCTTTCTTT.

This clone has a handful of counts. The rearrangement uses TRBV16 and TRBJ2-1, with TRBD2 matching over 12 bases. V lost 6 bases, J lost 8 bases, and 8 bases stayed unmatched. CDR3 size: 15 residues. Germline lookup yields CDR1 KGHSY and CDR2 FQNENV. CDR3 region: CASSRLAGERHEQFF. CDR3 sequence (DNA): TGTGCCAGCAGTCGACTAGCGGGAGAAAGGCATGAGCAGTTCTTC.